This T cell receptor (beta chain) stems from a study of blood T cell repertoires in COVID-19. At the level of the study: Donors in the United States, Italy and Spain gave samples during acute or convalescent COVID-19.

Original analysis: Reference gene primer amplification gave estimated nucleated cell counts. Generated by immunoSEQ multiplex PCR, the TCRdb table keeps only in-frame clones and is missing some. V and J calls and clone size are given by that table; D and trimming were obtained from the DNA. The sample yields about 140,000 clones, around 89% seen once. Trimming left V 3 bases short and J 14 bases short, with 22 bases between. CDR1 and CDR2 from the germline V gene are MDHEN and SYDVKM. The length of the CDR3 is 14 residues. The sequenced material came from peripheral blood. The clonotype originates from a man aged 60-69 years with active or convalescent COVID-19. The chain is built from TRBV28 and TRBJ1-1, with no clear D. DNA of the CDR3: TGTGCCAGCAGTTTGTGGCAGAACACTGAAGGAGGCTTCTTT. This gives the protein CASSLWQNTEGGFF.